This is a list of T cell receptor beta chains from one sample in a study of T cell responses to AZD1222 COVID-19 vaccine. TCRdb keeps only in-frame clones here, not all; method: immunoSEQ multiplex PCR. The data hold approximately 85,000 clones, with 65% to 90% observed a single time. The sample consisted of peripheral blood, taken on day 0 of AZD1222 vaccination. The receptors here all came from an adult in good health. Both conserved end residues are part of each CDR3. A D gene is named only where the DNA matches it firmly. Where a row states a size, it is once, few, many or the class of an expanded clone; other rows omit it.

CDR3	DNA	V	J	size	D
CASSQEDRLYEQYF	TGTGCCAGCAGCCAAGAGGACAGACTGTACGAGCAGTACTTC	TRBV3-1/TRBV3-2	TRBJ2-7	-	-
CASSHPGLGVYEQYF	TGCGCCAGCAGCCACCCGGGATTAGGGGTCTACGAGCAGTACTTC	TRBV4-1	TRBJ2-7	-	-
CATRGTDSYEQYF	TGTGCCACCAGGGGTACCGATTCCTACGAGCAGTACTTC	TRBV10-3	TRBJ2-7	-	-
CASEPSGGTGYGYTF	TGTGCCAGCGAGCCGTCAGGTGGGACGGGCTATGGCTACACCTTC	TRBV6-5	TRBJ1-2	once	-
CASSSMRRQAEAFF	TGTGCCAGCAGCTCGATGCGGCGCCAGGCTGAAGCTTTCTTT	TRBV7-8	TRBJ1-1	-	-
CASSQGSESPLHF	TGTGCCAGCAGCCAAGGTTCTGAGTCACCCCTCCACTTT	TRBV3-1/TRBV3-2	TRBJ1-6	-	-
CASSEGGGGNQPQHF	TGTGCCAGCAGTGAAGGGGGGGGCGGCAATCAGCCCCAGCATTTT	TRBV2	TRBJ1-5	-	-
CASSGGLVVGPDTQYF	TGTGCCAGCAGTGGAGGACTAGTTGTGGGCCCAGATACGCAGTATTTT	TRBV6-1	TRBJ2-3	-	TRBD2
CASSDAGPINSPLHF	TGTGCCAGCAGTGACGCGGGACCCATTAATTCACCCCTCCACTTT	TRBV2	TRBJ1-6	-	-
CASSYRQGGDTQYF	TGTGCCAGCAGTTACCGGCAGGGGGGAGATACGCAGTATTTT	TRBV6-5	TRBJ2-3	-	-
CAISEPPWRDSYEQYF	TGTGCCATCAGTGAGCCCCCTTGGCGGGACTCCTACGAGCAGTACTTC	TRBV10-3	TRBJ2-7	-	-
CASSSTGGWSSPLHF	TGTGCCAGCAGCTCGACAGGGGGCTGGAGCTCACCCCTCCACTTT	TRBV7-3	TRBJ1-6	once	TRBD1
CASSYWGGQGSGSPPHF	TGTGCCAGCAGCTATTGGGGAGGACAGGGGTCGGGGTCACCCCCCCACTTT	TRBV7-9	TRBJ1-6	-	TRBD1
CASSGGVAAANEKLFF	TGTGCCAGTAGTGGAGGTGTTGCTGCTGCTAATGAAAAACTGTTTTTT	TRBV19	TRBJ1-4	-	-
CSASRWDNQETQYF	TGCAGTGCTAGTCGCTGGGACAACCAAGAGACCCAGTACTTC	TRBV20-1	TRBJ2-5	-	-
CASSYSTGQGQSLHF	TGTGCCAGCAGTTACTCTACTGGACAGGGCCAATCCCTCCACTTT	TRBV6-6	TRBJ1-6	-	TRBD1
CASSRGTPSDSYNSPLHF	TGTGCCAGCAGCCGCGGGACCCCGAGTGACTCCTATAATTCACCCCTCCACTTT	TRBV5-6	TRBJ1-6	few	-